The entry below gives a single TCR beta chain sequence along with its context. Its antigen is still unknown. The CDR3 loop spans 12 amino acids. Trimming cost V 7 bases and J 11 bases; bases outside gene matches: 11. Germline loops: CDR1 ENHRY, CDR2 SYGVKD. Unique molecular identifiers were built into the TCR beta cDNA libraries. Researchers reported approximately 480,000 cDNA molecules coming from around 1 to 10 million T cells. TCRdb passed the PCR reads through MiXCR, listing each CDR3 protein once. Counted here are 800,000 to 950,000 distinct CDR3 sequences, roughly 50% occurring once; the ten biggest clones make up approximately 4.4%. This sample is part of a study of post-analysis software for immune sequencing data. Overall study context: Recorded subtypes: relapsing-remitting, secondary progressive, progressive-relapsing; some patients unannotated.

Whole-study findings and limits: F measure grouped same-batch samples tightly together. A handful of TRBV segments were significantly more frequent in patients than in controls. TRBV5-6, TRBV5-1 and TRBV20-1 were among these segments.

Sequencing used blood. The chain carries TRBV10-3 and TRBJ2-7, with TRBD2 identical over 7 bases. The sequence was collected from a girl between 10 and 17 years old with multiple sclerosis. CDR3 region: CAIKGEGRSEYF. CDR3 bases: TGTGCCATCAAAGGGGAGGGCAGATCCGAGTACTTC.